The 7 T cell receptor beta chains given below trace back to one sample, sequenced in a study of chemoradiotherapy in HPV16-positive cancers. Data came from immunoSEQ multiplex PCR; TCRdb stores just in-frame clones and leaves some out. The sample carries some 30,000 clones, around 80% recorded once. The specimen comprised blood, sampled from a patient who underwent chemoradiotherapy. Receptor source: a human donor with HPV-associated anogenital cancer.

This chain connects TRBV7-3 to TRBJ2-7; tentatively, D is TRBD2 (6 bases). The CDR3 has 14 amino acids. The ends were cut back, 0 bases at V and 7 bases at J, with 13 bases in the middle. Germline CDR1 and CDR2: SGHTA and FQGTGA. The CDR3 nucleotides read TGTGCCAGCAGCTTAACGTCGCGGGGCGGTGAGCAGTACTTC. Protein sequence: CASSLTSRGGEQYF.

This clone showed up just a few times. V is TRBV19 and J is TRBJ1-5; D is undetermined. Trimming pared 6 bases from V and 4 bases from J, leaving 19 bases between. The germline CDR1 and CDR2 sequences are LNHDA and SQIVND (reference sequence). This CDR3 is 16 amino acids long. CDR3 loop: CASRLWTSGWNQPQHF. CDR3 sequence (DNA): TGTGCCAGTAGACTTTGGACCTCGGGTTGGAATCAGCCCCAGCATTTT.

Comment on this clone: The sample contains more than one DNA sequence encoding this CDR3. The chain uses TRBV7-3 and TRBJ1-6; D not certain. V lost 3 bases and J 7 bases, leaving 7 bases between the germline ends. The length of the CDR3 is 13 residues. From germline, CDR1 is SGHTA and CDR2 FQGTGA. The DNA for the CDR3 is TGTGCCAGCAGCTTTAGTCAGAATTCACCCCTCCACTTT. This translates into CASSFSQNSPLHF.

The rearrangement links TRBV6-5 to TRBJ2-5; D unresolved. The CDR3 length is 10 residues. Per the germline V gene, CDR1 is MNHEY and CDR2 is SVGAGI. V shed 2 bases and J shed 9 bases, with 4 bases lying between them. The CDR3 DNA sequence: TGTGCCAGCAGTTACCTTCCCCAGTACTTC. Protein: CASSYLPQYF.

This sequence joins TRBV4-1 and TRBJ1-1, with D possibly TRBD1 on 5 matching bases. Trimming pared 6 bases from V and 1 base from J, leaving 12 bases between. Per the germline V gene, CDR1 is MGHRA and CDR2 is YSYEKL. This CDR3 region has 14 residues. The CDR3 here is CASSRGTANTEAFF. The CDR3 DNA reads as TGCGCCAGCAGTCGCGGGACTGCGAACACTGAAGCTTTCTTT.

The V gene is TRBV27, the J gene TRBJ2-3; TRBD1 matches at 7 bases. The trim removed 5 bases at V and 2 bases at J, leaving 10 bases unmatched. This CDR3 region has 16 residues. Germline V lookup: CDR1 MNHEY, CDR2 SMNVEV (reference sequence). The CDR3 reads CASSPQEGGFTDTQYF. The DNA of the CDR3 is TGTGCCAGCAGTCCTCAGGAAGGGGGCTTCACAGATACGCAGTATTTT.

The chain links TRBV5-1 to TRBJ1-1; D not resolved. V lost 4 bases and J 1 base, leaving 14 bases between the germline ends. This CDR3 has 15 residues. Germline lookup yields CDR1 SGHRS and CDR2 YFSETQ. The CDR3 nucleotides read TGCGCCAGCAGCCTCTCCGCACGTACGAACACTGAAGCTTTCTTT. It codes for CASSLSARTNTEAFF.